This TCR beta chain was identified during a study of blood T cells in healthy people across ages. Study summary: Through template switching, about one barcoded beta molecule was captured per two T cells, as measured in model experiments.

A second about 6 to 12 cycle PCR used barcoded and J-beta primers. MiXCR was run by TCRdb on the 5' RACE reads, yielding one entry per CDR3 protein. The sample shows 1 million or so distinct CDR3 sequences, around 27% of them seen only once. The germline gives CDR1 LGHDT, CDR2 YNNKEL (reference sequence). V was clipped by 5 bases and J by 7 bases, with 17 bases between them. The CDR3 runs 15 residues. These same records also appear under a second study, on T cells of mothers and their children. That report notes: The study found slightly higher but non-significant overlap in related versus unrelated mother-child pairs.

The rearrangement joins TRBV3-1 to TRBJ1-4, with TRBD1 as a possible D gene (5 bases). This TCR was recovered from a girl aged 2 to 10 in good health. Sequencing was carried out using blood. CDR3 loop: CASSGTGDPGEKLFF. The CDR3 nucleotides are TGTGCCAGCAGCGGGACCGGAGACCCGGGTGAAAAACTGTTTTTT.